Here is one T cell receptor (beta chain) with its context. What it recognizes is unknown. The V gene end was trimmed by 10 bases and the J gene end by 5 bases; junction bases not matched to a gene: 7. The CDR3 contains 13 residues. Germline V gene lookup returns CDR1 SNHLY and CDR2 FYNNEI. This sample stems from a study of cytomegalovirus exposure and HLA in healthy donors. Vbeta (60) and Jbeta (13) primers were used in the PCR. Per the original methods: Per a later analysis, the number of unique TCR beta chains was around 80 million, of which around 9.9 million were shared. Profiled with immunoSEQ multiplex PCR; TCRdb holds only in-frame clones, not every one. The V and J calls and clone size were taken over from that table, and D and trimming were inferred from the DNA. This sample lists around 140,000 clones; its ten largest clones have 0.9% to 1%. General study points: High sensitivity and specificity were reportedly achieved when the classifier diagnosed cytomegalovirus status. Cytomegalovirus association was assigned to over 150 TCR beta chains.

The clonotype was recovered from a male donor in good health and CMV-seronegative. The specimen was PBMCs. The V and J genes are TRBV2 and TRBJ2-2; 7 bases align to TRBD2. The CDR3 DNA reads TGTGCCACCTTTTGGGAGGGAACCGGGGAGCTGTTTTTT. Translation gives CATFWEGTGELFF.